This T cell receptor beta chain was documented in a study of T cells in Graves' hyperthyroidism and ophthalmopathy. Researchers took RNA transcripts and amplified the TCR beta CDR3 regions from them. The TCR CDR3 first-round RT-PCR relied on the HTBI primer set. TCRdb recomputed calls from the multiplex PCR reads with MiXCR, one row per CDR3 protein. This table has approximately 510,000 distinct CDR3 sequences, around 50% appearing once. About this clonotype: A junction boundary mismatches the germline segment, possibly from a read error.

This CDR3 comprises 15 residues. Germline-derived CDR1 and CDR2 are SEHNR and FQNEAQ (reference sequence). Used for diagnoses were clinical symptoms, serum thyroxine and TRAb, thyroid ultrasound and orbital computed tomography. The sample consisted of peripheral blood or thyroid tissue (not recorded which). The receptor was isolated from an adult woman with Graves' disease, either hyperthyroidism or ophthalmopathy (not recorded which). This chain joins TRBV7-9 and TRBJ2-7, with 8 bases lining up with TRBD1. The CDR3 is CASSVARDRNYEQYF. As DNA, the CDR3 is TGTGCCAGCAGCGTAGCCCGGGACAGGAACTACGAGCAGTACTTC.